The 23 T cell receptor beta chains reported below all come from one sample, sequenced in a study of T cells in women clearing cervical HPV infection. TCRdb's table, derived via immunoSEQ multiplex PCR, lists solely in-frame clones and lacks some. This repertoire includes about 35,000 clones. Material: blood buffy coat. The receptors were sampled from a woman aged 18 to 75 with a cervical HPV16 infection that either progressed to CIN3+ or cleared (not recorded which).

Comment on this clone: The CDR3 is cut off 3 residues early in the read; its end comes from the germline J gene. The V and J genes are TRBV18 and TRBJ2-2; a possible D gene is TRBD2 (7 bases). V lost 5 bases to trimming and J lost 3 bases, with 16 bases between them. The CDR3 is made up of 16 amino acids. CDR1 is KGHSH and CDR2 is LQKENI in the germline V gene. The CDR3 is CASSTQQGGDTGELFF. The sequenced CDR3 bases are TGTGCCAGCTCAACACAACAGGGAGGGGACACCGGGGAG.

As concerns this clone: With the read ending 3 residues before the CDR3 end, the germline J gene is used to fill in that end. The chain recombines TRBV7-2 with TRBJ1-1, with D possibly matching TRBD1 (5 bases). CDR3 length: 15 amino acids. Trimming pared 2 bases from V and 0 bases from J, leaving 10 bases between. Germline CDR1 and CDR2: SGHTA and FQGNSA. The sequenced part of the CDR3 DNA is TGTGCCAGCAGCTTATCTCCAGGGATGAACACTGAA. Translated, it gives CASSLSPGMNTE. The full CDR3 sequence reads CASSLSPGMNTEAFF.

As regards this clone: The read gets to within 3 residues of the CDR3 end, and the germline J gene fills in the rest. The chain employs TRBV5-1 and TRBJ2-1, with D maybe TRBD2 (5 bases). This CDR3 region has 17 residues. V was clipped by 0 bases and J by 4 bases, with 17 bases between them. Germline CDR1 and CDR2: SGHRS and YFSETQ. The sequenced part of the CDR3 DNA is TGCGCCAGCAGCTTGGCCGATTTGCGGAGGTATTACAATGAG. Protein product: CASSLADLRRYYNE. From start to end, the CDR3 is CASSLADLRRYYNEQFF.

About this clone itself: The read terminates 3 residues ahead of where the CDR3 ends, so the germline J gene completes it. The same CDR3 arises from other DNA sequences in this sample as well. V usage is TRBV18 and J usage is TRBJ1-2, with D unclear. Germline CDR1 and CDR2: KGHSH and LQKENI. CDR3 length: 17 amino acids. The CDR3 DNA, read in part, is TGTGCCAGCTCACCCCGATTGGGGAGCGGTTCCCCGGGCGAC. Encoded protein: CASSPRLGSGSPGD. The CDR3 in full is CASSPRLGSGSPGDYTF.

Regarding this clone: Sequencing ends 3 residues short of the CDR3 end; the germline J gene provides the rest. This chain links TRBV18 with TRBJ1-5, with D possibly being TRBD1 (5 bases). The CDR3 spans 14 residues. The germline V gene has CDR1 KGHSH and CDR2 LQKENI. V was pared by 5 bases and J by 3 bases, with 11 bases between. The CDR3 spells CASSTAGSNQPQHF. Incomplete CDR3 DNA: TGTGCCAGCTCAACCGCAGGGTCCAATCAGCCC.

Regarding this clone: Sequencing ends 3 residues short of the CDR3 end; the germline J gene provides the rest. The chain couples TRBV11-2 to TRBJ2-7; D call uncertain. Germline V gene sequence: CDR1 SGHAT, CDR2 FQNNGV. V was trimmed by 0 bases and J by 2 bases, leaving 11 bases between them. The CDR3 is made up of 15 amino acids. CDR3 loop: CASSLDHSPTYEQYF. CDR3 DNA (partial): TGTGCCAGCAGCTTAGATCACAGTCCGACCTACGAG.

For this clone: Read coverage stops 3 residues before the CDR3 terminus; the germline J gene supplies the remainder. The same CDR3 also results from other DNA sequences found in this sample. The V gene is TRBV5-8, the J gene TRBJ2-1, with 9 bases lining up with TRBD1. V lost 2 bases to trimming and J lost 7 bases; unmatched junction nucleotides: 1. CDR3 length: 13 residues. The germline CDR1 and CDR2 sequences are SGHTS and YDEGEE. CDR3 DNA, as far as it was read: TGTGCCAGCAGCTTAGACAGGGGGAATGAG. This translates into CASSLDRGNE. The whole CDR3 sequence is CASSLDRGNEQFF.

With regard to this clone: Read data end 3 residues before the CDR3 end; the end is taken from the germline J gene. This rearrangement joins TRBV11-3 to TRBJ1-1; D is unresolved. Germline-derived CDR1 and CDR2 are SGHNT and YENEEA. The CDR3 is made up of 13 amino acids. The DNA read from the CDR3 is TGTGCCAGCAGCTTAACCCCAGGCCAGAAA. It translates to CASSLTPGQK. The complete CDR3 reads CASSLTPGQKAFF.

About this clone itself: Read sequence stops 3 residues before the CDR3 end, and the germline J gene provides the missing end. The chain uses TRBV4-1 and TRBJ2-5, with 8 bases lining up with TRBD2. Looked up from germline, CDR1 is MGHRA and CDR2 is YSYEKL. This CDR3 contains 16 residues. V gave up 0 bases and J gave up 5 bases; unmatched junction bases: 8. The CDR3 protein is CASSQDIPGRGETQYF. CDR3 bases read: TGCGCCAGCAGCCAAGATATCCCCGGGAGGGGGGAGACC.

Regarding this clone: Sequencing ends 3 residues short of the CDR3 end; the germline J gene provides the rest. This chain joins TRBV10-3 and TRBJ2-7; a possible D gene is TRBD1 (7 bases). Germline V gene lookup returns CDR1 ENHRY and CDR2 SYGVKD. The CDR3 runs to 14 residues. Between the trimmed V and J ends, which lost 6 bases and 0 bases, there was a span of 12 bases. CDR3 sequence reads: CAIREGQSSYEQYF. Incomplete CDR3 DNA: TGTGCCATCAGGGAGGGACAGAGCTCCTACGAG.

A word on this clone: Read sequence stops 3 residues before the CDR3 end, and the germline J gene provides the missing end. The genes are TRBV19 and TRBJ1-5, with D possibly TRBD1 on 5 matching bases. This CDR3 spans 13 amino acids. Germline-derived CDR1 and CDR2 are LNHDA and SQIVND (reference sequence). V dropped 5 bases and J dropped 4 bases, with 9 bases sitting between them. The sequenced part of the CDR3 DNA is TGTGCCAGTAGTTTACAGGTTAATCAGCCC. It codes for CASSLQVNQP. The whole CDR3 sequence reads CASSLQVNQPQHF.

As for this clone: The sequenced fragment ends 3 residues before the CDR3 boundary, so the rest is inferred from the germline J gene. The V gene is TRBV7-9, the J gene TRBJ2-7, with a tentative D call TRBD1 (5 bases). The CDR3 sequence is 14 residues long. V lost 1 base and J lost 5, with 12 bases in between. CDR1 SEHNR and CDR2 FQNEAQ come from the germline V gene (reference sequence). CDR3 bases read: TGTGCCAGCAGCTTAGTGACAGCCAGCGACGAG. Its translation: CASSLVTASDE. The whole CDR3 reads CASSLVTASDEQYF.

Regarding this clone: Read coverage stops 3 residues before the CDR3 terminus; the germline J gene supplies the remainder. The chain combines TRBV20-1 with TRBJ1-5; D is unresolved. The V end lost 0 bases, the J end lost 4 bases, and 16 bases lay between the germline ends. Germline V gives CDR1 DFQATT, CDR2 SNEGSKA (reference sequence). The CDR3 consists of 16 residues. This CDR3 is CSARDLKTAFNQPQHF. The sequenced part of the CDR3 DNA is TGCAGTGCTAGAGATCTTAAAACAGCCTTTAATCAGCCC.

About this clone itself: The CDR3 is cut off 3 residues early in the read; its end comes from the germline J gene. The V gene is TRBV19, the J gene TRBJ1-2; 8 nucleotides align to TRBD1. The CDR3 consists of 12 residues. Germline V gene sequence: CDR1 LNHDA, CDR2 SQIVND (reference sequence). CDR3 amino acids: CASSNRQGGYTF. The CDR3 DNA, read in part, is TGTGCCAGTAGTAACCGACAGGGGGGC.

About this clone: The CDR3 end is not reached by the read, which stops 3 residues before it; the germline J gene fills it in. The chain is built from TRBV5-1 and TRBJ2-7, with 10 bases matching TRBD1. V lost 5 bases and J lost 1; bases outside the gene matches: 6. Germline-derived CDR1 and CDR2 are SGHRS and YFSETQ. This CDR3 is built from 15 residues. This CDR3 is CASRGEDRGSYEQYF. CDR3 DNA, as far as it was read: TGCGCCAGCAGGGGAGAGGACAGGGGGTCCTACGAG.

To note about this clone: The observed sequence ends 3 residues before the CDR3 terminus, with the missing tail filled in from the germline J gene. J is TRBJ2-7 and V is TRBV4-2; 8 nucleotides align to TRBD2. Losses at the gene ends were 4 bases for V and 0 bases for J; bases not matched to a gene: 8. The CDR3 is 16 amino acids. Germline V CDR1 and CDR2: LGHNA, YNFKEQ. The CDR3 bases that were read are TGTGCCAGCAGCCCCATGACGGGGGGGTACTCCTACGAG. It is translated as CASSPMTGGYSYE. The full CDR3 sequence reads CASSPMTGGYSYEQYF.

Note on this clone: The read is 3 residues too short to cover the CDR3 end, so that end is filled in from the germline J gene. The V call is TRBV18, the J call TRBJ1-2; TRBD1 aligns across 7 bases. CDR1 is KGHSH and CDR2 is LQKENI in the germline V gene. This CDR3 is built from 16 residues. The CDR3 protein is CASSPRGTRGTDTYTF. CDR3 DNA (partial): TGTGCCAGCTCACCACGCGGGACCCGGGGGACAGATACC.

Regarding this clone: The CDR3 end falls 3 residues outside the read, so it is completed with the germline J gene. The chain uses TRBV6-2 or TRBV6-3 and TRBJ2-7; a weak D match, TRBD2 (5 bases). Germline CDR1 is MNHEY and CDR2 is SVGEGT. This CDR3 is built from 17 residues. V was trimmed by 3 bases and J by 3 bases, leaving 21 bases between them. The covered CDR3 bases are TGTGCCAGCAGTTATATGACTGGCGGGCCGCTCCACTACGAG. It is translated as CASSYMTGGPLHYE. In full, the CDR3 is CASSYMTGGPLHYEQYF.

Of note for this clone: The CDR3 end is not reached by the read, which stops 3 residues before it; the germline J gene fills it in. The chain uses TRBV7-9 and TRBJ2-4, with D perhaps matching TRBD1 (5 bases). The CDR3 contains 14 residues. In germline, CDR1 is SEHNR, CDR2 FQNEAQ (reference sequence). The DNA read from the CDR3 is TGTGCCAGCAGCTTAAAATCAGGGTTCTATGGT. Residues: CASSLKSGFYG. The full CDR3 is CASSLKSGFYGQYF.

The covered CDR3 bases are TGTGCCAGTAGCAGACAAGTTGCAGACATAGAGACC. This sequence encodes CASSRQVADIET. Given in full, the CDR3 is CASSRQVADIETQYF. The chain employs TRBV19 and TRBJ2-5; D call uncertain. The read is 3 residues too short to cover the CDR3 end, so that end is filled in from the germline J gene. The V end lost 6 bases, the J end lost 4 bases, and 18 bases lay between the germline ends. The CDR3 totals 15 residues. The germline V gene has CDR1 LNHDA and CDR2 SQIVND (reference sequence).

Comment on this clone: The CDR3 goes on 3 residues after the read ends, and that part is filled in from the germline J gene. The gene calls are TRBV20-1 and TRBJ2-5, with D possibly matching TRBD1 (6 bases). Germline CDR1 reads DFQATT; CDR2 reads SNEGSKA (reference sequence). Deletions cut 6 bases from V and 5 bases from J, with 19 bases between. The CDR3 covers 14 residues. CDR3 bases read: TGCAGTGCCATTAGTGGGGGCCCCCGGGAGACC. Its protein product is CSAISGGPRET. The whole CDR3 reads CSAISGGPRETQYF.

On this clone: The CDR3 is cut off 3 residues early in the read; its end comes from the germline J gene. This chain links TRBV2 with TRBJ2-2; D uncertain. The CDR3 runs 13 residues. Germline CDR1 reads SNHLY; CDR2 reads FYNNEI. The V end was cut by 7 bases, the J end by 5 bases, with 11 bases between. The sequenced part of the CDR3 DNA is TGTGCCAGCAAACAAGAGTCGACCGGGGAG. Amino acids: CASKQESTGE. The CDR3 in full is CASKQESTGELFF. Using reference TRBV2 and TRBJ2-2 for the parts outside the CDR3, the full variable domain is EPEVTQTPSHQVTQMGQEVILRCVPISNHLYFYWYRQILGQKVEFLVSFYNNEISEKSEIFDDQFSVERPDGSNFTLKIRSTKLEDSAMYFCASKQESTGELFFGEGSRLTVL.

Regarding this clone: The CDR3 end is not reached by the read, which stops 3 residues before it; the germline J gene fills it in. The chain couples TRBV2 to TRBJ2-2; 9 positions match TRBD1. The CDR3 loop spans 17 amino acids. CDR1 and CDR2 (germline): SNHLY, FYNNEI. The CDR3 sequence: CASGRGQGLSGANVLFF. The CDR3 bases that were read are TGTGCCAGCGGCAGGGGACAGGGACTGTCTGGGGCCAACGTG.